One and the same sample provided the 24 T cell receptor beta chains below, sequenced in a study of T cell responses to AZD1222 COVID-19 vaccine. Using immunoSEQ multiplex PCR, the repertoire was profiled, and TCRdb retains in-frame clones only, with some absent. The repertoire holds approximately 140,000 clones, with approximately 94% as singletons. Sequenced here: peripheral blood, sampled on day 0 of AZD1222 vaccination. These receptors were taken from an adult in good health.

The CDR3 DNA reads TGTGCCACCCGGGGCTCGAATGAAAAACTGTTTTTT. It yields the protein CATRGSNEKLFF. This chain connects TRBV6-5 to TRBJ1-4; perhaps TRBD1 as D (5 bases). Germline-derived CDR1 and CDR2 are MNHEY and SVGAGI. This CDR3 comprises 12 residues. V lost 10 bases to trimming and J lost 5 bases, with 11 bases between them.

The chain uses TRBV15 and TRBJ2-7, with D tentatively TRBD1 or TRBD2 (5 bases each). The germline V gene encodes CDR1 LNHNV and CDR2 YYDKDF (reference sequence). The CDR3 length is 14 residues. Deletions cut 0 bases from V and 4 bases from J, with 10 bases between. The DNA for the CDR3 is TGTGCCACCAGCAGAGATGTGGGGGTTTACGAGCAGTACTTC. It codes for CATSRDVGVYEQYF.

This clone was observed a few times. The chain joins TRBV27 to TRBJ2-3, with 8 bases that match TRBD2. This CDR3 spans 15 amino acids. After removal of 5 bases from V and 3 bases from J, the junction contained 7 bases not matched to a gene. Germline CDR1 and CDR2: MNHEY and SMNVEV (reference sequence). CDR3 sequence reads: CASSLRGGGTDTQYF. For the CDR3, the DNA is TGTGCCAGCAGTCTCCGGGGGGGCGGGACAGATACGCAGTATTTT.

The genes are TRBV30 and TRBJ1-2; TRBD1 agrees at 9 bases. CDR1 and CDR2 (germline): GTSNPN, SVGIG (reference sequence). This CDR3 spans 13 amino acids. The ends lost 3 bases at V and 7 bases at J; junction bases unmatched: 6. CDR3 DNA sequence: TGTGCCTGGAGAGGACAGGGGCTTCGTGGCTACACCTTC. Its protein product is CAWRGQGLRGYTF.

The chain uses TRBV9 and TRBJ1-5; D may be TRBD1 (6 bases). Germline V gives CDR1 SGDLS, CDR2 YYNGEE. Trimming removed 1 base at V and 6 bases at J, with 14 bases between. The CDR3 totals 15 residues. The CDR3 region has the DNA TGTGCCAGCAGCGTATGGGGGGCGCCGGGTCAGCCCCAGCATTTT. Amino acids: CASSVWGAPGQPQHF.

This chain uses TRBV5-1 with TRBJ2-7; D is tentatively TRBD1 or TRBD2 (5 bases each). This CDR3 has 17 residues. The V and J ends lost 4 bases and 0 bases respectively, with 20 bases between them. Germline CDR1 and CDR2: SGHRS and YFSETQ. CDR3: CASSLEGPGSNSYEQYF. CDR3 in DNA: TGCGCCAGCAGCCTCGAGGGACCGGGGAGTAACTCCTACGAGCAGTACTTC.

This rearrangement joins TRBV3-1 (or the pseudogene TRBV3-2) to TRBJ1-3, with D unclear. Deletions cut 4 bases from V and 0 bases from J, with 7 bases between. CDR1 and CDR2 (germline): LGHDT, YNNKEL (reference sequence). The CDR3 spans 14 residues. CDR3 amino acids: CASSPYSSGNTIYF. The CDR3 nucleotides read TGTGCCAGCAGCCCGTATTCCTCTGGAAACACCATATATTTT.

In this sample, this clone turned up a few times. V usage is TRBV7-9 and J usage is TRBJ1-1, with TRBD1 identical over 7 bases. This CDR3 spans 14 amino acids. The germline V gene has CDR1 SEHNR and CDR2 FQNEAQ (reference sequence). Trimming removed 3 bases from V and 1 base from J; junction bases left unmatched: 2. The CDR3 DNA reads TGTGCCAGCAGCTTGGGACAGTCGAACACTGAAGCTTTCTTT. It codes for CASSLGQSNTEAFF.

V and J are TRBV6-5 and TRBJ2-7; 7 bases line up with TRBD2. Germline CDR1 MNHEY, CDR2 SVGAGI. The CDR3 length is 15 residues. The V and J ends lost 2 bases and 4 bases, in that order; junction bases with no gene match: 8. In nucleotides, the CDR3 is TGTGCCAGCAGTTACGGGGCGGGGGTACGGTACGAGCAGTACTTC. Protein product: CASSYGAGVRYEQYF.

The chain combines TRBV20-1 with TRBJ2-7; D remains ambiguous. The length of the CDR3 is 11 residues. CDR1 DFQATT and CDR2 SNEGSKA come from the germline V gene (reference sequence). Trimming left V 3 bases short and J 4 bases short, with 7 bases between. The chain's CDR3 is CSASKGYEQYF. The CDR3 nucleotides read TGCAGTGCTAGTAAGGGATACGAGCAGTACTTC.

J is TRBJ1-4 and V is TRBV3-1 (or the pseudogene TRBV3-2), with 9 positions matching TRBD1. CDR1 LGHDT and CDR2 YNNKEL come from the germline V gene (reference sequence). With V trimmed by 4 bases and J by 3 bases, 3 bases remained unmatched. This CDR3 region has 15 residues. CDR3 in amino acids: CASSLRTGANEKLFF. The CDR3 bases are TGTGCCAGCAGCCTCAGGACAGGGGCTAATGAAAAACTGTTTTTT.

Remarks on this clone: The junction does not match germline at one end; this may be a read error. The genes are TRBV5-1 and TRBJ1-1, with 7 bases matching TRBD1. The germline V gene has CDR1 SGHRS and CDR2 YFSETQ. This CDR3 contains 16 residues. The CDR3 DNA follows: TGCGCCGGCAGCTCACAGGGGAACCTTATGAACACTGAAGCTTTCTTT. Encoded protein: CAGSSQGNLMNTEAFF.

The DNA of the CDR3 is TGTGCCAGCAGTCTTACAGGGGACAATGAGCAGTTCTTC. Translated, it gives CASSLTGDNEQFF. This chain uses TRBV2 with TRBJ2-1; 7 bases fit TRBD1. Trimming cost V 5 bases and J 5 bases; bases outside gene matches: 3. CDR1 SNHLY and CDR2 FYNNEI come from the germline V gene. The CDR3 runs to 13 residues.

The V gene is TRBV5-4, the J gene TRBJ2-4; the D call may be TRBD1 or TRBD2 (5 bases each). V lost 4 bases to trimming and J lost 0 bases, with 14 bases between them. The CDR3 sequence is 16 residues long. Germline CDR1 SGHNT, CDR2 YYREEE (reference sequence). The CDR3 is CASSPSGTLAKNIQYF. The CDR3 DNA sequence: TGTGCCAGCAGCCCCTCCGGGACCCTAGCCAAAAACATTCAGTACTTC. Full variable domain (remainder filled in from reference TRBV5-4 and TRBJ2-4): ETGVTQSPTHLIKTRGQQVTLRCSSQSGHNTVSWYQQALGQGPQFIFQYYREEENGRGNFPPRFSGLQFPNYSSELNVNALELDDSALYLCASSPSGTLAKNIQYFGAGTRLSVL.

The J gene is TRBJ2-1, the V gene TRBV19; D is ambiguous. The CDR3 spans 15 residues. CDR1 LNHDA and CDR2 SQIVND come from the germline V gene (reference sequence). V lost 3 bases, J lost 6 bases, and 15 bases lay in between. The DNA of the CDR3 is TGTGCCAGTAGTATGATATCGGCGTCCGGCAATGAGCAGTTCTTC. Translated: CASSMISASGNEQFF.

The gene calls are TRBV7-9 and TRBJ2-3, with D perhaps matching TRBD2 (5 bases). Deletions cut 7 bases from V and 1 base from J, with 12 bases between. The CDR3 is made up of 14 amino acids. Germline V CDR1 and CDR2: SEHNR, FQNEAQ (reference sequence). The CDR3 region is CASMRLAGTDTQYF. The CDR3 nucleotides read TGTGCCAGCATGAGGCTAGCCGGCACAGATACGCAGTATTTT.

This chain connects TRBV18 to TRBJ1-1, with 7 bases that match TRBD1. The germline gives CDR1 KGHSH, CDR2 LQKENI. The length of the CDR3 is 15 residues. V gave up 4 bases and J gave up 5 bases; unmatched junction bases: 10. The CDR3 reads CASSLQGQPGTEAFF. The CDR3 DNA is TGTGCCAGCTCACTACAGGGACAGCCGGGGACTGAAGCTTTCTTT.

This chain connects TRBV27 to TRBJ1-1; a weak D match, TRBD1 (5 bases). Trimming pared 5 bases from V and 4 bases from J, leaving 8 bases between. The CDR3 sequence is 12 residues long. Germline CDR1 is MNHEY and CDR2 is SMNVEV (reference sequence). As DNA, the CDR3 is TGTGCCAGCAGTGGGGGTGGCACTGAAGCTTTCTTT. Its translation: CASSGGGTEAFF.

CDR3 amino acids: CASSIDPLPYEQYF. Written as DNA, the CDR3 is TGTGCCAGCAGCATAGATCCCCTCCCCTACGAGCAGTACTTC. J is TRBJ2-7 and V is TRBV9; D is unclear. The germline gives CDR1 SGDLS, CDR2 YYNGEE. Trimming took 4 bases from V and 2 from J, leaving 13 bases between them. The CDR3 is made up of 14 amino acids.

This clone was detected only once. The chain links TRBV9 to TRBJ1-4, with D unclear. This CDR3 has 14 residues. Trimming shortened V by 3 bases and J by 0 bases, and 6 bases separated the two germline ends. CDR1 is SGDLS, CDR2 YYNGEE, per germline. CDR3 sequence (DNA): TGTGCCAGCAGCGGGACCCCAACTAATGAAAAACTGTTTTTT. Protein sequence: CASSGTPTNEKLFF.

This chain uses TRBV7-2 with TRBJ2-7, with a tentative D call TRBD1 (6 bases). Looked up from germline, CDR1 is SGHTA and CDR2 is FQGNSA. CDR3 length: 16 amino acids. With 5 bases removed from V and 4 bases from J, the gap between germline ends came to 21 bases. The chain's CDR3 is CASSPVQGSQIYEQYF. Written as DNA, the CDR3 is TGTGCCAGCAGCCCCGTCCAGGGGTCCCAGATTTACGAGCAGTACTTC.

The J gene is TRBJ2-3, the V gene TRBV11-3, with unresolved D. The ends were cut back, 0 bases at V and 7 bases at J, with 8 bases in the middle. CDR3 size: 13 residues. Germline V gene sequence: CDR1 SGHNT, CDR2 YENEEA. This CDR3 reads CASSLDGENTQYF. CDR3 coding DNA: TGTGCCAGCAGCTTAGATGGGGAAAATACGCAGTATTTT.

The chain couples TRBV6-5 to TRBJ1-6; D possibly corresponds to TRBD1 (5 bases). This CDR3 spans 15 amino acids. The germline V gene encodes CDR1 MNHEY and CDR2 SVGAGI. V shed 6 bases and J shed 3 bases, with 12 bases lying between them. DNA of the CDR3: TGTGCCAGCAGCCTAGACAGTCTCTATAATTCACCCCTCCACTTT. Residues: CASSLDSLYNSPLHF.

The V call is TRBV29-1, the J call TRBJ1-5, with unresolved D. This CDR3 comprises 16 residues. With 4 bases removed from V and 6 bases from J, the gap between germline ends came to 22 bases. From germline, CDR1 is SQVTM and CDR2 ANQGSEA. The CDR3 reads CSVGEIVWGSGQPQHF. The CDR3, as DNA: TGCAGCGTTGGGGAAATTGTTTGGGGATCCGGTCAGCCCCAGCATTTT.